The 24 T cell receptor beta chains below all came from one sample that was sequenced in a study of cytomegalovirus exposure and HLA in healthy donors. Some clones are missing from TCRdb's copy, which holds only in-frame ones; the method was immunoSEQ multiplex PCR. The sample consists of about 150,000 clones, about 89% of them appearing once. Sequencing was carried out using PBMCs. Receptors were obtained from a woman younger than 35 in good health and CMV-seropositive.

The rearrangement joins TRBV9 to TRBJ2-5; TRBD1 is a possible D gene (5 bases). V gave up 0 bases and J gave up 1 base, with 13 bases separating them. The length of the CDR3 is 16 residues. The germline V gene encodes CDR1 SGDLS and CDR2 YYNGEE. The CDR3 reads CASSVEIGAGQETQYF. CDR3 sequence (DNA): TGTGCCAGCAGCGTAGAAATTGGGGCAGGCCAAGAGACCCAGTACTTC.

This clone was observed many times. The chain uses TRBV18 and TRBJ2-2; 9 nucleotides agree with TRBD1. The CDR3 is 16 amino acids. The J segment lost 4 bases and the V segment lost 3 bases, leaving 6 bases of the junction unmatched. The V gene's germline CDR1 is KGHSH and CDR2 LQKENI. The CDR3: CASSPTGTGFTGELFF. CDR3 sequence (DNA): TGTGCCAGCTCACCGACCGGGACAGGGTTCACCGGGGAGCTGTTTTTT.

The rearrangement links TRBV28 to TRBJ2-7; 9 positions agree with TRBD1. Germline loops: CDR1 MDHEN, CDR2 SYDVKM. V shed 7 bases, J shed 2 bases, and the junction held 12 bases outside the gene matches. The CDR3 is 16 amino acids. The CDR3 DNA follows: TGTGCCAGCACAAGAGACAGGGGGATAGAAGCCTACGAGCAGTACTTC. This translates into CASTRDRGIEAYEQYF. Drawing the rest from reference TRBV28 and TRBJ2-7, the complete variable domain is DVKVTQSSRYLVKRTGEKVFLECVQDMDHENMFWYRQDPGLGLRLIYFSYDVKMKEKGDIPEGYSVSREKKERFSLILESASTNQTSMYLCASTRDRGIEAYEQYFGPGTRLTVT.

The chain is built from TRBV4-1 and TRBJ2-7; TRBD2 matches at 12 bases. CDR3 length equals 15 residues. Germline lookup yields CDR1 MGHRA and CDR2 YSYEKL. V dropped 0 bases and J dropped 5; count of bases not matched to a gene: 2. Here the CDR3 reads CASSQEPSGRDEQYF. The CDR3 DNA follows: TGCGCCAGCAGCCAAGAACCTAGCGGGAGGGACGAGCAGTACTTC.

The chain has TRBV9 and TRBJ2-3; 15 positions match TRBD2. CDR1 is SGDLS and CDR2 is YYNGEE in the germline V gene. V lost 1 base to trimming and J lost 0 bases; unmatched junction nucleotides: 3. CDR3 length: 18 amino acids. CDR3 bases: TGTGCCAGCAGCGTAATTGGACTAGCGGGAGGGAGCACAGATACGCAGTATTTT. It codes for CASSVIGLAGGSTDTQYF.

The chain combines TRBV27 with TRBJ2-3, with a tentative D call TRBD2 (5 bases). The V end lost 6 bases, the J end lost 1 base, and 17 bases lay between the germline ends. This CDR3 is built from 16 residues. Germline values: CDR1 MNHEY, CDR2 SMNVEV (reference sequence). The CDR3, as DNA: TGTGCCAGCAGGAGATCTAGCCCTTTGGGCACAGATACGCAGTATTTT. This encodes CASRRSSPLGTDTQYF.

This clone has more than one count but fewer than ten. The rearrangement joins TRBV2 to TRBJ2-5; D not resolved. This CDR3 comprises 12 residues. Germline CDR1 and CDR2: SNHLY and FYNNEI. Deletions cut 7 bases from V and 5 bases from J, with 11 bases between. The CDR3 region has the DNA TGTGCCAGCATCCGGCTAGAGGAGACCCAGTACTTC. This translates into CASIRLEETQYF.

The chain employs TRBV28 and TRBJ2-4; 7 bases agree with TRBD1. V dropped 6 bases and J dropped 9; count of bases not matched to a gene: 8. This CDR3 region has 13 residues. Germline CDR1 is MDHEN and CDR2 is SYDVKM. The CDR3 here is CASSDTGVGIQYF. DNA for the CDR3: TGTGCCAGCAGCGATACAGGGGTGGGCATTCAGTACTTC. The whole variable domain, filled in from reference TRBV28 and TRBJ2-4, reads DVKVTQSSRYLVKRTGEKVFLECVQDMDHENMFWYRQDPGLGLRLIYFSYDVKMKEKGDIPEGYSVSREKKERFSLILESASTNQTSMYLCASSDTGVGIQYFGAGTRLSVL.

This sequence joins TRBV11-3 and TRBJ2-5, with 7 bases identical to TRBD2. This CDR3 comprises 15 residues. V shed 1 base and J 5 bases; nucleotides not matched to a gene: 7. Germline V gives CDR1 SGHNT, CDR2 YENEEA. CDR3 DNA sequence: TGTGCCAGCAGCTTAGGGGTAGCGGGCGGGGAGACCCAGTACTTC. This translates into CASSLGVAGGETQYF.

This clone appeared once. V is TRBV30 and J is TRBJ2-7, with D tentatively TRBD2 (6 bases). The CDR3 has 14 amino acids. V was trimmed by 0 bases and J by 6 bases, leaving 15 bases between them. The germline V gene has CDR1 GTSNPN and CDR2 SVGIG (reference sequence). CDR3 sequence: CAWSVPGTGGEQYF. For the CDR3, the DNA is TGTGCCTGGAGTGTCCCCGGGACCGGGGGCGAGCAGTACTTC.

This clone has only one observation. CDR3 nucleotides: TGTGCCAGCTCACTGGACAGGACAGACACCGGGGAGCTGTTTTTT. Protein sequence: CASSLDRTDTGELFF. V is TRBV18 and J is TRBJ2-2, with 7 bases matching TRBD1. Germline CDR1 reads KGHSH; CDR2 reads LQKENI. CDR3 length: 15 amino acids. V lost 4 bases and J lost 3; bases outside the gene matches: 5.

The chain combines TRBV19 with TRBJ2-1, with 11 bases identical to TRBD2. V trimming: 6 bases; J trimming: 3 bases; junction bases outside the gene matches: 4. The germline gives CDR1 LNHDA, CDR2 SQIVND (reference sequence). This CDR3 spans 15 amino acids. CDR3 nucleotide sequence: TGTGCCAGTAGAGCCGGGACTAGCGGCTACAATGAGCAGTTCTTC. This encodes CASRAGTSGYNEQFF.

The CDR3 region has the DNA TGTGCCAGCAGTCGACTAGTGGGGACCTACGAGCAGTACTTC. This gives the protein CASSRLVGTYEQYF. The chain is built from TRBV28 and TRBJ2-7; a weak D match, TRBD2 (6 bases). This CDR3 spans 14 amino acids. Between the trimmed V and J ends, which lost 5 bases and 2 bases, there was a span of 13 bases. The germline V gene encodes CDR1 MDHEN and CDR2 SYDVKM.

The CDR3 is CAISNRDRADYEQYF. In DNA form, the CDR3 reads TGTGCCATCAGTAATCGGGACAGGGCCGACTACGAGCAGTACTTC. This sequence joins TRBV10-3 and TRBJ2-7, with 9 bases aligning to TRBD1. Per the germline V gene, CDR1 is ENHRY and CDR2 is SYGVKD. Trimming removed 5 bases from V and 3 bases from J; junction bases left unmatched: 8. This CDR3 is built from 15 residues.

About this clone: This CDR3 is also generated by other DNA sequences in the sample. The CDR3 nucleotides read TGCGCCAGCAGCCAAGATACAGGGTTGGGACAGCCCCAGCATTTT. Its protein product is CASSQDTGLGQPQHF. The chain is built from TRBV4-3 and TRBJ1-5; D might be TRBD1 (6 bases). The V gene lost 0 bases and the J gene lost 7 bases, with 13 bases spanning the gap. This CDR3 contains 15 residues. Germline CDR1 LGHNA, CDR2 YSLEER.

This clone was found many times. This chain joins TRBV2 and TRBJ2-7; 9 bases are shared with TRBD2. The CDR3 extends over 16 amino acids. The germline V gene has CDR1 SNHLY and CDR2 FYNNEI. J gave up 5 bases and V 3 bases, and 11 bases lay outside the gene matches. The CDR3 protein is CASSEHSGTSSHEQYF. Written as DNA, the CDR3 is TGTGCCAGCAGTGAGCACTCCGGGACTAGCAGCCACGAGCAGTACTTC.

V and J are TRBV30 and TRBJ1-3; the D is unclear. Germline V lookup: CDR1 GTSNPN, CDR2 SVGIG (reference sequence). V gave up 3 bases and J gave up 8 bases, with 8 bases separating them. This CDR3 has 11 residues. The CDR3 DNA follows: TGTGCCTGGAGCCAGGAACACACCATATATTTT. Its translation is CAWSQEHTIYF.

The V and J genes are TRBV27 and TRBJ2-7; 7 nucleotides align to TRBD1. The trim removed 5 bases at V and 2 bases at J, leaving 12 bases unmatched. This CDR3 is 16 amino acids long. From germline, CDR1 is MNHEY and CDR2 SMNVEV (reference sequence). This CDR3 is CASSRQTTGTPYEQYF. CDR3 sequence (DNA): TGTGCCAGCAGTAGACAGACGACAGGGACCCCCTACGAGCAGTACTTC.

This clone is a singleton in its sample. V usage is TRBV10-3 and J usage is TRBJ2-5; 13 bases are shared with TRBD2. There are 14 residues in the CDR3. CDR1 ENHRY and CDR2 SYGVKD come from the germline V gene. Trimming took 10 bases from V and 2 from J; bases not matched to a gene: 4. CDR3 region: CATRTSGRQETQYF. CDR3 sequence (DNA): TGTGCCACTAGGACTAGCGGGAGACAAGAGACCCAGTACTTC.

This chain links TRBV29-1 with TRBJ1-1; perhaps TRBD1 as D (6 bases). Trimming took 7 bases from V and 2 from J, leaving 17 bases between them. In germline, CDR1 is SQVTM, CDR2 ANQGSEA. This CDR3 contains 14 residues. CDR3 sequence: CSALQGLGNTEAFF. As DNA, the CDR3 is TGCAGCGCTCTACAGGGCCTAGGTAACACTGAAGCTTTCTTT.

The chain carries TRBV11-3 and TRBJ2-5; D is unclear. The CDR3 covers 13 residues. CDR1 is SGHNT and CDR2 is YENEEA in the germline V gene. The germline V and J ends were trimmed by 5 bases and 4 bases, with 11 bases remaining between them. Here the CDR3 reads CASSLLRLETQYF. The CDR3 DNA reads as TGTGCCAGCAGCCTACTTAGATTAGAGACCCAGTACTTC.

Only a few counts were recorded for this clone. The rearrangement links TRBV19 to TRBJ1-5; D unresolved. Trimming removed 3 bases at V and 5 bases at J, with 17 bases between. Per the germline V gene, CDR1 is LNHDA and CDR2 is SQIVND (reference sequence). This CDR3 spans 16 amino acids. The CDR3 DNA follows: TGTGCCAGTAGTATGGGAGGCTTGCGGGTTTATCAGCCCCAGCATTTT. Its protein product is CASSMGGLRVYQPQHF.

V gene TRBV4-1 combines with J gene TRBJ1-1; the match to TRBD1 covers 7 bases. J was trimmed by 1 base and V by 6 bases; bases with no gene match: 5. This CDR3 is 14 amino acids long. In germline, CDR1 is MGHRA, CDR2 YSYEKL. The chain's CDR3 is CASSPGTANTEAFF. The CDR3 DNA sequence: TGCGCCAGCAGTCCTGGGACAGCGAACACTGAAGCTTTCTTT.

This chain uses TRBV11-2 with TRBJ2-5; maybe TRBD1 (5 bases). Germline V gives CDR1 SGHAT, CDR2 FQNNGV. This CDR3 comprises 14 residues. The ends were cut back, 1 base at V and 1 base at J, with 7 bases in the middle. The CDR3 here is CASSLGQSQETQYF. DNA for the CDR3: TGTGCCAGCAGCTTAGGACAGTCCCAAGAGACCCAGTACTTC.